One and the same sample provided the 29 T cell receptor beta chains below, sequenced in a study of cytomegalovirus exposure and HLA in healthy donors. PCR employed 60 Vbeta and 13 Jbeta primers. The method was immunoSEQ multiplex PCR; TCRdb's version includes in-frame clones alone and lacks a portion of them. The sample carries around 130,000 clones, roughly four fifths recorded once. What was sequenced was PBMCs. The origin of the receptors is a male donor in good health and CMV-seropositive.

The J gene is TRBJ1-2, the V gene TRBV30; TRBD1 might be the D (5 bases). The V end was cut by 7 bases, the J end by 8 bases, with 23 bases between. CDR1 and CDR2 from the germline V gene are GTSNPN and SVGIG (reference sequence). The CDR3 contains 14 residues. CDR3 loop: CASIESREGMGYTF. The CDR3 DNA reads TGTGCCTCGATAGAATCAAGGGAGGGGATGGGCTACACCTTC.

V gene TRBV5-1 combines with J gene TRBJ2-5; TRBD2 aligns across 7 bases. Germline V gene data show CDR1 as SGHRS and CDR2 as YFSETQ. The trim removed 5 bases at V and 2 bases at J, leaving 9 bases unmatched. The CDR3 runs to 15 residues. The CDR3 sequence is CASRDVSGPQETQYF. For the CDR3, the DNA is TGCGCCAGCAGGGATGTTAGCGGGCCTCAAGAGACCCAGTACTTC.

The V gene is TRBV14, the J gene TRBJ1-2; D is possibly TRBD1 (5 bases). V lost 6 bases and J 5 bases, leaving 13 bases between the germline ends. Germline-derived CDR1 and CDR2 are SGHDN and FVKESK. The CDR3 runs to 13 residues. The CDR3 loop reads CASSPGSAYGYTF. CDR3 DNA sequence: TGTGCCAGCAGTCCAGGGTCTGCGTATGGCTACACCTTC.

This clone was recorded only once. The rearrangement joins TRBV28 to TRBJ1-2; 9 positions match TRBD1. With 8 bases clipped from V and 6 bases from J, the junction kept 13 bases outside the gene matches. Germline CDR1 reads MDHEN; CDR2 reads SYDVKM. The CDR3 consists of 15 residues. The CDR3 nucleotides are TGTGCCAGCGGATGGGCGGACAGGGGACACGATGGCTACACCTTC. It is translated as CASGWADRGHDGYTF.

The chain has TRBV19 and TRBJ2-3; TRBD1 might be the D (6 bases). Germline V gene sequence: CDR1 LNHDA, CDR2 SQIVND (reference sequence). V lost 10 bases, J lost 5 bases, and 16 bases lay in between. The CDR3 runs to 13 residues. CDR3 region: CATTQGSIDTQYF. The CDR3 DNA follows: TGTGCCACCACACAGGGTTCGATAGATACGCAGTATTTT.

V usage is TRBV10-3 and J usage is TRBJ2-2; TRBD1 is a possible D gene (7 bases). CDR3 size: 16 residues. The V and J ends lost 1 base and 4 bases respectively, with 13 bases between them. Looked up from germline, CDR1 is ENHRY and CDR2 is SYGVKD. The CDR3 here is CAISELEGASTGELFF. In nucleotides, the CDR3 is TGTGCCATCAGTGAGTTGGAGGGGGCCAGCACCGGGGAGCTGTTTTTT.

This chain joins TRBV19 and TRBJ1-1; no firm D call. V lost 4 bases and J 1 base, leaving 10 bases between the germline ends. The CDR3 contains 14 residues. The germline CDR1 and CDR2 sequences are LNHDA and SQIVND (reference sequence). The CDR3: CASSRRTENTEAFF. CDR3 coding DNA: TGTGCCAGTAGTAGGAGGACGGAGAACACTGAAGCTTTCTTT.

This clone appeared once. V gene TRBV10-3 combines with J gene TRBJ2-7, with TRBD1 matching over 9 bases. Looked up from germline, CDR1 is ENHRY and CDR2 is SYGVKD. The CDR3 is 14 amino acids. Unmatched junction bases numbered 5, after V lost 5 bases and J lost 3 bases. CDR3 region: CAISPGQGGYEQYF. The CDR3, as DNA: TGTGCCATCAGTCCGGGACAGGGAGGCTACGAGCAGTACTTC.

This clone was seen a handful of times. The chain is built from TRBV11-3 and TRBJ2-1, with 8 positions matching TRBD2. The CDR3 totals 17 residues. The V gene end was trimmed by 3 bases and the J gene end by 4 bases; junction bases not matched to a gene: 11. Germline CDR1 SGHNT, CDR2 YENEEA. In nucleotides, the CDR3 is TGTGCCAGCAGCTTCGGGACCGGGACTAGAGGGTACAATGAGCAGTTCTTC. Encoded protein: CASSFGTGTRGYNEQFF. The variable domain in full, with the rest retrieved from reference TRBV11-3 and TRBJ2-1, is EAGVVQSPRYKIIEKKQPVAFWCNPISGHNTLYWYLQNLGQGPELLIRYENEEAVDDSQLPKDRFSAERLKGVDSTLKIQPAELGDSAVYLCASSFGTGTRGYNEQFFGPGTRLTVL.

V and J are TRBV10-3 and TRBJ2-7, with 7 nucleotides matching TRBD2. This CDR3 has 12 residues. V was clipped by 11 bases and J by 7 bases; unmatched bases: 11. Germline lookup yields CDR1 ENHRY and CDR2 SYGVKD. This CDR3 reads CAVSTAGGEQYF. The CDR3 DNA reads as TGTGCCGTCTCGACAGCCGGGGGGGAGCAGTACTTC.

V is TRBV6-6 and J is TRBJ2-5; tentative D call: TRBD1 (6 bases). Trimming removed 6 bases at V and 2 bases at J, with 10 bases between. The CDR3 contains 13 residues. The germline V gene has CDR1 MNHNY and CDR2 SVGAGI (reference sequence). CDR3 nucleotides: TGTGCCAGCAGGGGACAAATACAAGAGACCCAGTACTTC. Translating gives CASRGQIQETQYF.

In nucleotides, the CDR3 is TGTGCCAGCAGTACGGGACAGAGAGAAGCTTTCTTT. Its protein product is CASSTGQREAFF. The chain uses TRBV6-5 and TRBJ1-1; 7 nucleotides align to TRBD1. There are 12 residues in the CDR3. V shed 5 bases and J 8 bases; nucleotides not matched to a gene: 5. Germline V gene sequence: CDR1 MNHEY, CDR2 SVGAGI.

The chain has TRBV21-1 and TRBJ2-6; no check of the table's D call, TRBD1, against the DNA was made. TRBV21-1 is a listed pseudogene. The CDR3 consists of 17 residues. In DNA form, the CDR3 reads TGTGCCAGCGATCTGCAATCAGGGGGCCCTGGGGCCAACGTCCTGACTTTC. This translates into CASDLQSGGPGANVLTF.

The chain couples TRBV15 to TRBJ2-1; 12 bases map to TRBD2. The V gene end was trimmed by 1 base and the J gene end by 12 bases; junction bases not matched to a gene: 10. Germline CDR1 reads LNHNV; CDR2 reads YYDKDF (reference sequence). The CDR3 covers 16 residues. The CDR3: CATSRGLAGEGLGQFF. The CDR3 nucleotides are TGTGCCACCAGCAGAGGACTAGCGGGAGAGGGCTTGGGGCAGTTCTTC.

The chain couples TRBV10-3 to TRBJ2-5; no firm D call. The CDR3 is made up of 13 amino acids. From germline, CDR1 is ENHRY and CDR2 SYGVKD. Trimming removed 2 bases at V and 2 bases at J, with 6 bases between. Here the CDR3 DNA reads TGTGCCATCAGTGAGACTTCACAAGAGACCCAGTACTTC. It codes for CAISETSQETQYF.

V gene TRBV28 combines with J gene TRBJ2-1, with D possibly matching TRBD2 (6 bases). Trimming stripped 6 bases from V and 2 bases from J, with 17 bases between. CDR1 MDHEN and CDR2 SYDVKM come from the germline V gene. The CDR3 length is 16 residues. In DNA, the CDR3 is TGTGCCAGCAGCTCACCGCAGACTAGGGCCTACAATGAGCAGTTCTTC. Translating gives CASSSPQTRAYNEQFF.

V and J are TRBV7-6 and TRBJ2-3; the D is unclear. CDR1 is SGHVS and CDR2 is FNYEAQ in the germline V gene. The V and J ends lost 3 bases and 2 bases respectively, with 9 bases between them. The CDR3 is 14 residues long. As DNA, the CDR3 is TGTGCCAGCAGCTTGGTGGCGGACACAGATACGCAGTATTTT. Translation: CASSLVADTDTQYF.

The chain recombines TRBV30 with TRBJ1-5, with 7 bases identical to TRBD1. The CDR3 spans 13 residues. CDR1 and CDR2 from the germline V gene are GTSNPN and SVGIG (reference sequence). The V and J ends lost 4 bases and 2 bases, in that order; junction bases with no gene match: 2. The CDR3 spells CAWNQGGNQPQHF. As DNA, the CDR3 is TGTGCCTGGAATCAGGGGGGCAATCAGCCCCAGCATTTT.

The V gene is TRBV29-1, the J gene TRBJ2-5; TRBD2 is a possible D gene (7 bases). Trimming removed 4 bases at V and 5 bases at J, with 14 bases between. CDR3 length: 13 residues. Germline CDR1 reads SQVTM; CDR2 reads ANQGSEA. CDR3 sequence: CSVVTQGGETQYF. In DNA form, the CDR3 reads TGCAGCGTTGTAACACAGGGAGGGGAGACCCAGTACTTC.

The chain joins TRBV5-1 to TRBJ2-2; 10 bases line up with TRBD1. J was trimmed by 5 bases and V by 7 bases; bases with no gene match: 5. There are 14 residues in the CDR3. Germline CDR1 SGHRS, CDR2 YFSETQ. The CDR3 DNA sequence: TGCGCCAGCGCAGGGGACAGGGGAACCGGGGAGCTGTTTTTT. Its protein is CASAGDRGTGELFF. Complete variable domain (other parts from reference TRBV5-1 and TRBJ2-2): KAGVTQTPRYLIKTRGQQVTLSCSPISGHRSVSWYQQTPGQGLQFLFEYFSETQRNKGNFPGRFSGRQFSNSRSEMNVSTLELGDSALYLCASAGDRGTGELFFGEGSRLTVL.

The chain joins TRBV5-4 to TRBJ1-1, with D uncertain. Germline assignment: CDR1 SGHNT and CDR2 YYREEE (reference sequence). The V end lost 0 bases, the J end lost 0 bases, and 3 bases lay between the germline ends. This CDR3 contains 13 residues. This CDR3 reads CASSLDMNTEAFF. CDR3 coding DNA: TGTGCCAGCAGCTTGGATATGAACACTGAAGCTTTCTTT.

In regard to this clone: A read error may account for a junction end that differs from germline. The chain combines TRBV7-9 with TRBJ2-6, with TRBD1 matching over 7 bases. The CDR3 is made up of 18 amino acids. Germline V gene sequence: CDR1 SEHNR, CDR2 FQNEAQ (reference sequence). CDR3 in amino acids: CSSSLRWDSLSGANVLTF. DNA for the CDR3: TGTTCCAGCAGCTTAAGATGGGACAGCCTCTCTGGGGCCAACGTCCTGACTTTC. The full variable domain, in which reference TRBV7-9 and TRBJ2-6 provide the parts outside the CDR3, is DTGVSQNPRHKITKRGQNVTFRCDPISEHNRLYWYRQTLGQGPEFLTYFQNEAQLEKSRLLSDRFSAERPKGSFSTLEIQRTEQGDSAMYLCSSSLRWDSLSGANVLTFGAGSRLTVL.

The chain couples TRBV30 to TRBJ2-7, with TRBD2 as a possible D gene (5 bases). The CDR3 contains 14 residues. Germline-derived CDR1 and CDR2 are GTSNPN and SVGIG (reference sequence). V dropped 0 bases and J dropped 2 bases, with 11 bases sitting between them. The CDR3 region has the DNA TGTGCCTGGAGTGTACATATAGCGACCTACGAGCAGTACTTC. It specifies CAWSVHIATYEQYF.

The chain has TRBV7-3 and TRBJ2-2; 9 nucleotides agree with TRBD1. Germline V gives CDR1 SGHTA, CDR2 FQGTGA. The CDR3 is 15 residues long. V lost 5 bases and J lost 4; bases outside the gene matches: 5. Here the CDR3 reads CASSPTGGSTGELFF. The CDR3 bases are TGTGCCAGCAGCCCAACAGGGGGCAGCACCGGGGAGCTGTTTTTT.

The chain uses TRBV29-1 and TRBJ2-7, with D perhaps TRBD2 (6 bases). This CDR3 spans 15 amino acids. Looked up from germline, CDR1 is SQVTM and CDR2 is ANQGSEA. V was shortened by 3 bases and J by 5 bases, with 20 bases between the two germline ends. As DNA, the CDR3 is TGCAGCGTTGATGTGAGGGGACTCAACTCGAACGAGCAGTACTTC. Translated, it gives CSVDVRGLNSNEQYF.

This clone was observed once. Here the CDR3 reads CASSFDWREANNEQFF. The CDR3 DNA reads TGTGCCAGCAGCTTCGATTGGCGGGAGGCAAACAATGAGCAGTTCTTC. J is TRBJ2-1 and V is TRBV28, with 8 bases aligning to TRBD2. Trimming cost V 6 bases and J 5 bases; bases outside gene matches: 12. CDR3 length: 16 amino acids. Germline assignment: CDR1 MDHEN and CDR2 SYDVKM.

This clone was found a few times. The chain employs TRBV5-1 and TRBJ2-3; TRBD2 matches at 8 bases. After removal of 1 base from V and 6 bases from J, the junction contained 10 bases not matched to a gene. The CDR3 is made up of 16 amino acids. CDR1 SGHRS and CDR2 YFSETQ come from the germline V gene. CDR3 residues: CASSLYAGLAPDTQYF. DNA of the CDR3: TGCGCCAGCAGCTTGTATGCAGGACTAGCCCCGGATACGCAGTATTTT.

The CDR3 loop reads CASSPQGAFIQFF. The CDR3 DNA reads TGTGCCAGTAGTCCTCAGGGGGCCTTCATACAGTTCTTC. This chain joins TRBV19 and TRBJ2-1, with 8 bases that match TRBD1. The CDR3 loop spans 13 amino acids. Per the germline V gene, CDR1 is LNHDA and CDR2 is SQIVND (reference sequence). J lost 13 bases, V lost 5 bases, and 10 bases had no gene match.

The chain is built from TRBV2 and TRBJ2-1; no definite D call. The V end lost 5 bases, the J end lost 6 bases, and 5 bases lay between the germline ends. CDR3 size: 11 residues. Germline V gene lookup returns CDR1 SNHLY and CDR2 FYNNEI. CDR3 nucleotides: TGTGCCAGCAGTATTCTCAATGAGCAGTTCTTC. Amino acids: CASSILNEQFF.